These T cell receptor beta chains were read from a single sample in a study of blood T cell repertoires in COVID-19. The repertoire was sequenced with immunoSEQ multiplex PCR; TCRdb's copy has only in-frame clones and lacks some. The table has 240,000 or so clones, about 84% seen once. Material for sequencing was peripheral blood. All receptors derive from a man at least 80 years old with acute or convalescent COVID-19. Each CDR3 is given with its conserved first and last residue. A D gene is named only where the DNA matches it firmly. Clone size is given for some rows only: seen once, a few or many times, or a class if the clone is expanded.

cdr3_nt,cdr3_aa,j_call,clone_size,d_call,v_call
TGCAGTGCTTATGGAGGGAATGGCTACACCTTC,CSAYGGNGYTF,TRBJ1-2,once,-,TRBV20-1
TGTGCCAGTAGTATGGAGGGGCAGAGGTCCTATAATTCACCCCTCCACTTT,CASSMEGQRSYNSPLHF,TRBJ1-6,few,-,TRBV19
TGTGCCAGCAAACTAGCGCCCAGGGCGAATTACGAGCAGTACTTC,CASKLAPRANYEQYF,TRBJ2-7,few,TRBD2,TRBV27
TGTGCCAGCAGTGAAGGGACAGGGGGCGTATTGAGGGAGCCCCAGCATTTT,CASSEGTGGVLREPQHF,TRBJ1-5,-,TRBD1,TRBV27
TGTGCCAGCAGCTTGGTTACAGGGGGGGACGGGGAGCTGTTTTTT,CASSLVTGGDGELFF,TRBJ2-2,few,-,TRBV5-4
TGCGCCAGCAGCTTGGCTCGAGTTCAGCAGTTCTTC,CASSLARVQQFF,TRBJ2-1,-,-,TRBV5-1
TGTGCCAGCTCACCGAGGGGGCAGACTAATGAAAAACTGTTTTTT,CASSPRGQTNEKLFF,TRBJ1-4,-,TRBD1,TRBV18
TGTGCCAGCAGCATTGGACAGGGGGCGAGGGAGACCCAGTACTTC,CASSIGQGARETQYF,TRBJ2-5,-,TRBD1,TRBV7-9
TGCGCCAGCAGCCCAGGGGGGAGAAATCAGCCCCAGCATTTT,CASSPGGRNQPQHF,TRBJ1-5,few,TRBD1,TRBV5-1
TGTGCCAGCAGTCCACAGGGGGTCCAGCGTGAAAAACTGTTTTTT,CASSPQGVQREKLFF,TRBJ1-4,-,TRBD1,TRBV6-5
TGTGCCAGCAGTTACTCGAGGGACAGGAACTATGGCTACACCTTC,CASSYSRDRNYGYTF,TRBJ1-2,-,TRBD1,TRBV6-5
TGTGCCAGCAGCCTGCTGGACATCGCGAACACCGGGGAGCTGTTTTTT,CASSLLDIANTGELFF,TRBJ2-2,-,-,TRBV6-2/TRBV6-3
TGTGCCAGCAGGAGCCGGACAGGCAATCAGCCCCAGCATTTT,CASRSRTGNQPQHF,TRBJ1-5,-,-,TRBV2
TGTGCCAGCACCGCCCAGGGACACGGCTACACCTTC,CASTAQGHGYTF,TRBJ1-2,-,-,TRBV28
TGTGCCAGCAGCTTAAGCGAGACAGGACATTCACCCCTCCACTTT,CASSLSETGHSPLHF,TRBJ1-6,few,-,TRBV7-9
TGTGCCACCAGCAGTCCCCTAGCGGATACGCAGTATTTT,CATSSPLADTQYF,TRBJ2-3,-,-,TRBV15
TGTGCCAGCAGTTACTTGGCGACGGGAATCTCTGGGGCCAACGTCCTGACTTTC,CASSYLATGISGANVLTF,TRBJ2-6,once,-,TRBV27
TGTGCCATCAGTGATTACGAGGGGGCGGATGGCTACACCTTC,CAISDYEGADGYTF,TRBJ1-2,-,TRBD1,TRBV10-3
TGTGCCAGCAGCTTCGACAGGGGGGGCTACACCTTC,CASSFDRGGYTF,TRBJ1-2,-,TRBD1,TRBV7-2
TGTGCCAGCAGTTCGGGACAGGGGAGTTATCAGCCCCAGCATTTT,CASSSGQGSYQPQHF,TRBJ1-5,-,TRBD1,TRBV6-5
TGTGCCAGCAGTGTAAGCAGGGGGCGAGGAAAGTTCTTC,CASSVSRGRGKFF,TRBJ2-1,-,TRBD1,TRBV2
TGTGCCAGCAGCTTAGTAGGGGGATCCTACGAGCAGTACTTC,CASSLVGGSYEQYF,TRBJ2-7,few,-,TRBV7-8
TGTGCCAGCTCACCACCCGACAGGGCCTTATTTGAAAAACTGTTTTTT,CASSPPDRALFEKLFF,TRBJ1-4,-,TRBD1,TRBV18
TGTGCCAGCAGTGGACTCCCAGGGGAAGATACGCAGTATTTT,CASSGLPGEDTQYF,TRBJ2-3,-,-,TRBV2
TGCGCCAGCAGCCTGGGAGGAAGCGGGAGGCGGTACAATGAGCAGTTCTTC,CASSLGGSGRRYNEQFF,TRBJ2-1,-,TRBD2,TRBV5-1
TGTGCCACCGCCGGGGGGGAGGACACCGGGGAGCTGTTTTTT,CATAGGEDTGELFF,TRBJ2-2,-,TRBD2,TRBV24-1
TGTGCCAGCAGCCAAAAGACAGAGAACACCGGGGAGCTGTTTTTT,CASSQKTENTGELFF,TRBJ2-2,-,-,TRBV4-2
TGTGCCAGCAGCTGGGGTACAGGGTATGTTGCTGGCTACACCTTC,CASSWGTGYVAGYTF,TRBJ1-2,few,-,TRBV6-2/TRBV6-3
TGTGCCAGCAGCTTAACGCGGGGCGTCTCCTACAATGAGCAGTTCTTC,CASSLTRGVSYNEQFF,TRBJ2-1,-,-,TRBV7-2
TGTGCCAGCAGCCAAGTTTCAGGGGGCGGTGAAGCTTTCTTT,CASSQVSGGGEAFF,TRBJ1-1,-,TRBD1,TRBV3-1/TRBV3-2
TGCGCCAGCAGTGCCCAGGGGGCTAAGAGAACTTTCTTT,CASSAQGAKRTFF,TRBJ1-1,-,TRBD1,TRBV10-2
TGCGCCAGCAGCCAAGGGAGAGACAGGGAAGACGAGCAGTACTTC,CASSQGRDREDEQYF,TRBJ2-7,-,TRBD1,TRBV4-3
TGTGCCAGCACCAGGGGCAGGGATCAGCCCCAGCATTTT,CASTRGRDQPQHF,TRBJ1-5,-,-,TRBV12-3/TRBV12-4
TGTGCCAGCAGCTTATTCCGACAGCCTAATGAAAAACTGTTTTTT,CASSLFRQPNEKLFF,TRBJ1-4,-,-,TRBV7-8
TGTGCCAGCAGTGAACTCTACCACTATGGCTACACCTTC,CASSELYHYGYTF,TRBJ1-2,-,-,TRBV6-1
TGTGCCAGCCGAAACCCCCTAGCGGGGGTGCGCACAGATACGCAGTATTTT,CASRNPLAGVRTDTQYF,TRBJ2-3,-,-,TRBV21-1
TGTGCCATCACCTCCGGACAGGCTATTTACAATGAGCAGTTCTTC,CAITSGQAIYNEQFF,TRBJ2-1,-,TRBD1,TRBV10-3
TGTGCCAGCAGCTTCTTAGGGGGATCGAGGAACACTGAAGCTTTCTTT,CASSFLGGSRNTEAFF,TRBJ1-1,-,-,TRBV7-2
TGTGCCAGCGGCCCACGGGGTACGATTGAGCAGTTCTTC,CASGPRGTIEQFF,TRBJ2-1,-,-,TRBV28
TGTGCCATCAGTGAGGGCAGGGGGCCCACTGAAGCTTTCTTT,CAISEGRGPTEAFF,TRBJ1-1,-,TRBD1,TRBV10-3
TGTGCCAGCAGGGACGTACTAGGACTCTCTGAGACCCAGTACTTC,CASRDVLGLSETQYF,TRBJ2-5,-,-,TRBV27
TGTGCCAGCAGCTTAGGGGGGACACCTACCCGGACCGGGGAGCTGTTTTTT,CASSLGGTPTRTGELFF,TRBJ2-2,few,-,TRBV7-6